This T cell receptor beta chain is drawn from a study of T-cell memory formation after mild COVID-19. Study outcomes and limitations: The appearance of some responding clones in pre-infection memory suggested that cross-reactive memory joined.

Concerning this clonotype: What it binds is not known.

Trimming stripped 1 base from V and 1 base from J, with 7 bases between. Germline-derived CDR1 and CDR2 are LGHNA and YSLEER. The CDR3 consists of 14 residues. Constant-segment primers and 5'RACE yielded cDNA libraries for TCR alpha and TCR beta, each carrying sample barcodes and UMIs. TCRdb re-derived calls from the 5' RACE reads in MiXCR, one entry per CDR3 protein. Found here are tens of thousands of distinct CDR3 sequences, about 21% of them singletons; the top ten hold roughly 1.4%. Sequenced sample: PBMCs or a T cell subset sorted from them (not recorded which). The sequence derives from an adult who had mild COVID-19 (a few samples of this study predate the infection). Cell type and time point are not known. The genes are TRBV4-3 and TRBJ2-5, with D perhaps matching TRBD1 or TRBD2 (5 bases each). CDR3 in DNA: TGCGCCAGCAGCCAAGGTGGGGGCCAAGAGACCCAGTACTTC. Translation: CASSQGGGQETQYF.